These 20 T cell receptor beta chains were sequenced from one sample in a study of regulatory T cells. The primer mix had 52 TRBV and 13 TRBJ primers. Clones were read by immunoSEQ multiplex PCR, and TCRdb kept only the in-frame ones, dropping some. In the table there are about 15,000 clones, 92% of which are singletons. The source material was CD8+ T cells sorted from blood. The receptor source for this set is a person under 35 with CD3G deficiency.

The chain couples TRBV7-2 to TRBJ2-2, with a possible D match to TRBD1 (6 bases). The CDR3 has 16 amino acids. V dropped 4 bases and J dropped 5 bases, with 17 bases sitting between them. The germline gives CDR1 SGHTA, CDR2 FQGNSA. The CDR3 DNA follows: TGTGCCAGCAGCTCACCGACAGGAAGTAGGACCGGGGAGCTGTTTTTT. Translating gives CASSSPTGSRTGELFF.

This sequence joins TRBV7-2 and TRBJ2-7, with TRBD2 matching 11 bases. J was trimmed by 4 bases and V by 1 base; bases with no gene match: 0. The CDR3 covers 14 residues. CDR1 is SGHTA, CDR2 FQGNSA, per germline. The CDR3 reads CASSLGLAGYEQYF. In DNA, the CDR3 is TGTGCCAGCAGCTTAGGACTAGCGGGGTACGAGCAGTACTTC.

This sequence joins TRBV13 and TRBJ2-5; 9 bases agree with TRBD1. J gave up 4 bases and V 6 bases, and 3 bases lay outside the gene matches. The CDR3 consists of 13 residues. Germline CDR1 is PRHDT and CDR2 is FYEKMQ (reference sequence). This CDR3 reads CASSDRGRETQYF. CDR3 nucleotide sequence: TGTGCCAGCAGTGACAGGGGGAGAGAGACCCAGTACTTC.

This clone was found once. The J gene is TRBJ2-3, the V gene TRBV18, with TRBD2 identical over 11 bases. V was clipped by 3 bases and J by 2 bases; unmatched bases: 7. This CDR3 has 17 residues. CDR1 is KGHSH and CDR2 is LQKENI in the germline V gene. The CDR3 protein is CASSPSGTSGTTDTQYF. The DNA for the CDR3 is TGTGCCAGCTCACCTTCCGGGACTAGCGGTACCACAGATACGCAGTATTTT.

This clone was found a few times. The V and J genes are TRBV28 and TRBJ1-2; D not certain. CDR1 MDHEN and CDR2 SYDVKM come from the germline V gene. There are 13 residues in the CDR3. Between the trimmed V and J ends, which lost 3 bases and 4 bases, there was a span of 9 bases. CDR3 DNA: TGTGCCAGCAGTTTTATGTCCGGCTATGGCTACACCTTC. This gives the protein CASSFMSGYGYTF.

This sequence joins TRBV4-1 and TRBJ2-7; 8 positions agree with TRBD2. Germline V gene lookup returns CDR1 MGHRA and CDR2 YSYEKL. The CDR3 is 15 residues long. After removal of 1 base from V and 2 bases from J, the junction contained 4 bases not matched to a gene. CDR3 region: CASSQGPGLAYEQYF. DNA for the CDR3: TGCGCCAGCAGCCAAGGGCCGGGACTAGCCTACGAGCAGTACTTC.

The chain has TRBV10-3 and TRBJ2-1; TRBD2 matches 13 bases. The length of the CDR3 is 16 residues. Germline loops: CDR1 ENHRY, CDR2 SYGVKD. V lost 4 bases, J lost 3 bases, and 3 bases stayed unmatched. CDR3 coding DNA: TGTGCCATCAGTGCCCGACTAGCGGGGGGCTACAATGAGCAGTTCTTC. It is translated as CAISARLAGGYNEQFF.

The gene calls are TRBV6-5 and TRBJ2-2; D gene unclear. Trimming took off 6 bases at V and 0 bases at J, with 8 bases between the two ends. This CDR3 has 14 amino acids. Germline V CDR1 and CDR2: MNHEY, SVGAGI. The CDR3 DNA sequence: TGTGCCAGCAGGGGCAGGCCGAACACCGGGGAGCTGTTTTTT. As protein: CASRGRPNTGELFF.

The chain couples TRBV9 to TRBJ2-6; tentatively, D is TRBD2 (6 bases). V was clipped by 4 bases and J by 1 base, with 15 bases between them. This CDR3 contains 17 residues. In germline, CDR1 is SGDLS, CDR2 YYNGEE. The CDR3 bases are TGTGCCAGCAGCCTTGGCAGGGAGGCGTCTGGGGCCAACGTCCTGACTTTC. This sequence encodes CASSLGREASGANVLTF.

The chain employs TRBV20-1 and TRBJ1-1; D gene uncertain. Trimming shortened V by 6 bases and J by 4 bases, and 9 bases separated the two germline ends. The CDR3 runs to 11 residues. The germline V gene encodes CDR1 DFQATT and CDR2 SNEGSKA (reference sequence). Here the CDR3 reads CSATDGTEAFF. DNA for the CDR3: TGCAGTGCAACTGACGGCACTGAAGCTTTCTTT.

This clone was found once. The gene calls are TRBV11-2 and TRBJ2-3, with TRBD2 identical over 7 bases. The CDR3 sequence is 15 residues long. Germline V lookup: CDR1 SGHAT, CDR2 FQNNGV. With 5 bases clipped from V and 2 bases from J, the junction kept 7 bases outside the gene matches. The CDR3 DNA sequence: TGTGCCAGCAGCAGCGGGGCGGGACCCACAGATACGCAGTATTTT. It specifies CASSSGAGPTDTQYF.

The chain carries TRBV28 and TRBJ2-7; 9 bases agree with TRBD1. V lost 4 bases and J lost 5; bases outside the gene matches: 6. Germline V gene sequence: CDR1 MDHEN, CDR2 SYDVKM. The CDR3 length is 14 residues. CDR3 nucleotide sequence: TGTGCCAGCAGTTCCCGGGACAGGGACCACGAGCAGTACTTC. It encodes CASSSRDRDHEQYF.

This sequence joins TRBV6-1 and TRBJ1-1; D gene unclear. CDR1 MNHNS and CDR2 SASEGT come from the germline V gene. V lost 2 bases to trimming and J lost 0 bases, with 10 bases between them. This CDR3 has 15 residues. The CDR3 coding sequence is TGTGCCAGCAGTGAATTCCATATCTTGAACACTGAAGCTTTCTTT. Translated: CASSEFHILNTEAFF.

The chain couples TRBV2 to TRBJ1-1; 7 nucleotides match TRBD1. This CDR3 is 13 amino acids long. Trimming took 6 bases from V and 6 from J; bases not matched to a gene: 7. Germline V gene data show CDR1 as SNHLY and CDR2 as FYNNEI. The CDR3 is CASRGDSRPEAFF. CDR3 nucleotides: TGTGCCAGCAGAGGGGACAGCCGCCCTGAAGCTTTCTTT.

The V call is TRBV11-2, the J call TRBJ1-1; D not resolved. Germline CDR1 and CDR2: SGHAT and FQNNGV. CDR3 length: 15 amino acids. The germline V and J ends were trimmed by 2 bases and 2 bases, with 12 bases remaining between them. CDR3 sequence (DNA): TGTGCCAGCAGCTTAACTTTCCAGATCAACACTGAAGCTTTCTTT. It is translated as CASSLTFQINTEAFF.

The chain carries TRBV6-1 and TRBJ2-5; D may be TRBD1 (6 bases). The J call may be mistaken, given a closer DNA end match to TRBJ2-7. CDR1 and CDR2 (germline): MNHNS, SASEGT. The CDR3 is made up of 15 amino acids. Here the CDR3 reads CASSEGSGQSYEQYF. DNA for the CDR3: TGTGCCAGCAGTGAAGGGTCAGGACAGTCCTACGAGCAGTACTTC.

Written as DNA, the CDR3 is TGTGCCAGTAGACACGGGGGCCAAGAGACCCAGTACTTC. It specifies CASRHGGQETQYF. This chain connects TRBV19 to TRBJ2-5, with a possible D match to TRBD2 (6 bases). This CDR3 region has 13 residues. The V gene lost 6 bases and the J gene lost 1 base, with 9 bases spanning the gap. The germline V gene has CDR1 LNHDA and CDR2 SQIVND (reference sequence). Full variable domain (rest looked up from reference TRBV19 and TRBJ2-5): DGGITQSPKYLFRKEGQNVTLSCEQNLNHDAMYWYRQDPGQGLRLIYYSQIVNDFQKGDIAEGYSVSREKKESFPLTVTSAQKNPTAFYLCASRHGGQETQYFGPGTRLLVL.

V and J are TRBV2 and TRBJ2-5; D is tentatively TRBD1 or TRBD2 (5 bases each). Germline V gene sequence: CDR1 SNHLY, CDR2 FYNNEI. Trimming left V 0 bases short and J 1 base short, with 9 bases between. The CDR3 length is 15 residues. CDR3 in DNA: TGTGCCAGCAGTGAAGCGGGACCCTCCCAAGAGACCCAGTACTTC. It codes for CASSEAGPSQETQYF.

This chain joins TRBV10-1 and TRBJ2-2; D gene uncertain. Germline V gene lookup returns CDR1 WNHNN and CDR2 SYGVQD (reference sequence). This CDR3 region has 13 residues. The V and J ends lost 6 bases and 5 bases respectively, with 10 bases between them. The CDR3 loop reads CASSSGMTGELFF. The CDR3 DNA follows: TGCGCCAGCAGCTCAGGAATGACCGGGGAGCTGTTTTTT.

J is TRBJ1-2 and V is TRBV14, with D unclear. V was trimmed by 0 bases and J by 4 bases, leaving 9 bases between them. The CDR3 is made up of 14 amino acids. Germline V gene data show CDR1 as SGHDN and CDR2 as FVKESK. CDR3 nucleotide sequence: TGTGCCAGCAGCCAAGACCGTTCGGGCTATGGCTACACCTTC. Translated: CASSQDRSGYGYTF.